These 31 T cell receptor beta chains were sequenced from one sample in a study of blood T cells in healthy people across ages. A J-beta primer mix and a sample-barcoded 5' primer were used in a second PCR of about 7 to 12 cycles. In TCRdb, the 5' RACE reads were re-called with MiXCR into one record per CDR3 protein. Of under 2 million distinct CDR3 sequences in the sample, roughly a third are singletons; the top ten hold around 11%. The sequenced material came from blood. The source is a woman aged 25 to 39 in good health.

As to this clonotype: A read error is possible here, since a much larger clone lies one base away. J is TRBJ2-7 and V is TRBV6-1; D may be TRBD1 (5 bases). This CDR3 has 13 amino acids. Germline V gene sequence: CDR1 MNHNS, CDR2 SASEGT. DNA for the CDR3: TGTGCCAGCAGGCAGGGTTGGAACTACGAGCAGGACTTC. This gives the protein CASRQGWNYEQDF.

This clonotype was detected a few times. The chain carries TRBV6-1 and TRBJ2-7, with D maybe TRBD1 (5 bases). Germline CDR1 and CDR2: MNHNS and SASEGT. The CDR3 is made up of 15 amino acids. The V end was cut by 4 bases, the J end by 3 bases, with 16 bases between. The CDR3 nucleotides are TGTGCCAGCAGTGTCACAGGTCAGTTGAGCTACGAGCAGTACTTC. Amino acid sequence: CASSVTGQLSYEQYF.

The V and J genes are TRBV4-1 and TRBJ2-3; 9 nucleotides align to TRBD2. The CDR3 has 17 residues. The V gene's germline CDR1 is MGHRA and CDR2 YSYEKL. Trimming removed 1 base from V and 6 bases from J; junction bases left unmatched: 11. CDR3 DNA: TGCGCCAGCAGCCAAGCGGATCGGGCGGGGGGGCCGGATACGCAGTATTTT. Translation gives CASSQADRAGGPDTQYF.

The V call is TRBV5-1, the J call TRBJ1-4, with D possibly being TRBD1 (5 bases). The ends were cut back, 4 bases at V and 8 bases at J, with 12 bases in the middle. Looked up from germline, CDR1 is SGHRS and CDR2 is YFSETQ. The CDR3 covers 13 residues. CDR3 nucleotide sequence: TGCGCCAGCAGCCCGGGACTGATAGAAAAACTGTTTTTT. It translates to CASSPGLIEKLFF.

This clonotype was detected only a few times. A junction boundary mismatches the germline segment, possibly from a read error. The chain couples TRBV3-1 to TRBJ2-5; 11 bases align to TRBD1. The CDR3 runs to 15 residues. Germline CDR1 and CDR2: LGHDT and YNNKEL (reference sequence). CDR3 nucleotides: TGTGCCAGCAGCCCTAGGACAGGGGGCCAAAAGACCCAGTACTTC. Translating it yields CASSPRTGGQKTQYF.

CDR3 sequence: CASRPTGGTLYEQYF. As DNA, the CDR3 is TGTGCCAGCAGACCTACAGGGGGGACCCTCTACGAGCAGTACTTC. The chain is built from TRBV2 and TRBJ2-7, with TRBD1 identical over 8 bases. The CDR3 extends over 15 amino acids. The junction had 10 bases not matched to a gene; V was cut back by 6 bases and J by 3 bases. Looked up from germline, CDR1 is SNHLY and CDR2 is FYNNEI.

In this sample, this clonotype turned up a few times. This rearrangement joins TRBV24-1 to TRBJ2-1; 8 nucleotides line up with TRBD1. Unmatched junction bases numbered 11, after V lost 2 bases and J lost 0 bases. CDR3 size: 19 residues. Per the germline V gene, CDR1 is KGHDR and CDR2 is SFDVKD. The CDR3 nucleotides are TGTGCCACCAGTGATTCGGCAGGGGGCGGATTGGGCTCCTACAATGAGCAGTTCTTC. Its translation: CATSDSAGGGLGSYNEQFF.

For this clonotype: A single base separates this from a much larger clone, so it may be a read error. The J gene is TRBJ2-3, the V gene TRBV28; 7 bases match TRBD2. Germline V gives CDR1 MDHEN, CDR2 SYDVKM. This CDR3 has 14 amino acids. CDR3 in amino acids: CASSPLSGSDMQYF. The CDR3 DNA is TGTGCCAGCAGCCCCCTTAGCGGGTCCGATATGCAGTATTTT.

The rearrangement joins TRBV3-1 to TRBJ1-5, with 8 nucleotides matching TRBD1. With 4 bases clipped from V and 3 bases from J, the junction kept 5 bases outside the gene matches. CDR3 length: 15 amino acids. Germline V gene lookup returns CDR1 LGHDT and CDR2 YNNKEL (reference sequence). The CDR3: CASSRTTGDNQPQHF. In DNA form, the CDR3 reads TGTGCCAGCAGCCGAACGACAGGGGACAATCAGCCCCAGCATTTT.

J is TRBJ2-1 and V is TRBV20-1, with TRBD2 matching 9 bases. Germline V gene sequence: CDR1 DFQATT, CDR2 SNEGSKA (reference sequence). This CDR3 comprises 14 residues. Germline trimming cut 3 bases from V and 7 bases from J; bases unmatched to any gene: 7. CDR3: CSASLSGGLNEQFF. The CDR3 DNA is TGCAGTGCTAGCCTTAGCGGGGGCCTTAATGAGCAGTTCTTC.

This clonotype was counted between two and nine times. The rearrangement uses TRBV20-1 and TRBJ2-7; 7 bases match TRBD1. Looked up from germline, CDR1 is DFQATT and CDR2 is SNEGSKA (reference sequence). The J segment lost 5 bases and the V segment lost 4 bases, leaving 5 bases of the junction unmatched. The CDR3 runs 12 residues. CDR3 DNA sequence: TGCAGTGCTACCAGGGGGAATCACGAGCAGTACTTC. This codes for CSATRGNHEQYF.

The V call is TRBV6-1, the J call TRBJ1-5; possible D gene TRBD1, 6 bases. The V gene lost 4 bases and the J gene lost 7 bases, with 14 bases spanning the gap. Germline CDR1 MNHNS, CDR2 SASEGT. There are 14 residues in the CDR3. Here the CDR3 DNA reads TGTGCCAGCAGTGTTTACAGGGCTATGCAGCCCCAGCATTTT. Encoded protein: CASSVYRAMQPQHF.

This clonotype was recorded only once. The rearrangement links TRBV3-1 to TRBJ2-1; D is perhaps TRBD1 (5 bases). CDR3 length equals 13 residues. Trimming left V 4 bases short and J 15 bases short, with 19 bases between. The germline V gene encodes CDR1 LGHDT and CDR2 YNNKEL (reference sequence). The CDR3 sequence is CASSRDGPQGRFF. Here the CDR3 DNA reads TGTGCCAGCAGCCGCGACGGGCCCCAGGGCCGGTTCTTC.

This clonotype was counted a few times. The V and J genes are TRBV7-3 and TRBJ2-1; TRBD2 matches at 8 bases. The CDR3 runs 16 residues. J lost 8 bases, V lost 1 base, and 10 bases had no gene match. Germline CDR1 is SGHTA and CDR2 is FQGTGA. The CDR3 sequence: CASSLNREGRSHEQFF. The CDR3 bases are TGTGCCAGCAGCTTAAACCGGGAGGGCCGTTCCCATGAGCAGTTCTTC. Full variable domain (missing parts from reference TRBV7-3 and TRBJ2-1): GAGVSQTPSNKVTEKGKYVELRCDPISGHTALYWYRQSLGQGPEFLIYFQGTGAADDSGLPNDRFFAVRPEGSVSTLKIQRTERGDSAVYLCASSLNREGRSHEQFFGPGTRLTVL.

This clonotype has more than one count but fewer than ten. V is TRBV2 and J is TRBJ1-4, with D unresolved. V lost 5 bases, J lost 7 bases, and 17 bases lay in between. Per the germline V gene, CDR1 is SNHLY and CDR2 is FYNNEI. The CDR3 covers 15 residues. CDR3 DNA: TGTGCCAGCAGTCAAGGACCTTTTGCAGGTGAAAAACTGTTTTTT. Amino acid sequence: CASSQGPFAGEKLFF.

This clonotype was detected a few times. CDR3 nucleotide sequence: TGTGCCATCAGTTTGCGGGAGAAGGGGACTGAAGCTTTCTTT. The encoded protein is CAISLREKGTEAFF. V and J are TRBV10-3 and TRBJ1-1, with a possible D match to TRBD1 (5 bases). This CDR3 contains 14 residues. The germline gives CDR1 ENHRY, CDR2 SYGVKD. Trimming left V 5 bases short and J 5 bases short, with 15 bases between.

The chain carries TRBV12-5 and TRBJ2-1; no clear D. Per germline, CDR1 LGHNT and CDR2 FRNRAP. The CDR3 spans 12 residues. V lost 2 bases and J 1 base, leaving 0 bases between the germline ends. The CDR3 DNA is TGTGCTAGTGGTTTGTCCTACAATGAGCAGTTCTTC. It translates to CASGLSYNEQFF. The full variable domain, its missing parts supplied by reference TRBV12-5 and TRBJ2-1, is DARVTQTPRHKVTEMGQEVTMRCQPILGHNTVFWYRQTMMQGLELLAYFRNRAPLDDSGMPKDRFSAEMPDATLATLKIQPSEPRDSAVYFCASGLSYNEQFFGPGTRLTVL.

This clonotype has just a few counts. The genes are TRBV5-1 and TRBJ2-3; TRBD1 matches 7 bases. The CDR3 is 16 amino acids. Germline-derived CDR1 and CDR2 are SGHRS and YFSETQ. V was clipped by 3 bases and J by 4 bases; unmatched bases: 11. CDR3 in amino acids: CASSSRDSPYPDTQYF. In DNA, the CDR3 is TGCGCCAGCAGCTCTAGGGACAGCCCATATCCAGATACGCAGTATTTT.

This chain joins TRBV20-1 and TRBJ1-1; possible D gene TRBD1, 5 bases. Germline V gives CDR1 DFQATT, CDR2 SNEGSKA (reference sequence). The CDR3 length is 13 residues. The ends were cut back, 3 bases at V and 8 bases at J, with 16 bases in the middle. The CDR3 spells CSASSGWALEAFF. The CDR3 coding sequence is TGCAGTGCTAGTTCAGGGTGGGCACTCGAAGCTTTCTTT.

This clonotype turned up a few times. V usage is TRBV2 and J usage is TRBJ2-3; D not resolved. From germline, CDR1 is SNHLY and CDR2 FYNNEI. CDR3 size: 18 residues. The V gene lost 4 bases and the J gene lost 2 bases, with 22 bases spanning the gap. CDR3 DNA sequence: TGTGCCAGCAGTGGAAACAGCTGGGTCCCGGAAAACACAGATACGCAGTATTTT. Its protein product is CASSGNSWVPENTDTQYF.

This clonotype was detected only a few times. The CDR3 DNA follows: TGTGCCAGCAGTGGACAGGGGGCTCTCCAAGAGACCCAGTACTTC. Translated, it gives CASSGQGALQETQYF. This chain connects TRBV28 to TRBJ2-5, with TRBD1 identical over 11 bases. CDR3 length: 15 amino acids. The V gene's germline CDR1 is MDHEN and CDR2 SYDVKM. V dropped 5 bases and J dropped 1; count of bases not matched to a gene: 3.

V usage is TRBV7-9 and J usage is TRBJ2-3; D possibly corresponds to TRBD1 (5 bases). V gave up 4 bases and J gave up 0 bases, with 11 bases separating them. The CDR3 spans 15 residues. Per germline, CDR1 SEHNR and CDR2 FQNEAQ (reference sequence). This CDR3 reads CASSWSGYSTDTQYF. In DNA, the CDR3 is TGTGCCAGCAGCTGGTCAGGGTACAGCACAGATACGCAGTATTTT.

The chain carries TRBV3-1 and TRBJ2-5; perhaps TRBD2 as D (5 bases). Trimming shortened V by 1 base and J by 3 bases, and 9 bases separated the two germline ends. The CDR3 totals 14 residues. Germline CDR1 reads LGHDT; CDR2 reads YNNKEL (reference sequence). In DNA form, the CDR3 reads TGTGCCAGCAGCCAAGGGTCGGGAAAAGAGACCCAGTACTTC. It specifies CASSQGSGKETQYF.

The rearrangement joins TRBV12-3 or TRBV12-4 to TRBJ1-6; the match to TRBD1 covers 7 bases. Germline trimming cut 3 bases from V and 7 bases from J; bases unmatched to any gene: 15. The CDR3 is 18 residues long. The CDR3 sequence: CASSFAARRTGKNSPLHF. The CDR3 region has the DNA TGTGCCAGCAGTTTCGCAGCCAGAAGGACAGGAAAGAATTCACCCCTCCACTTT.

The chain joins TRBV20-1 to TRBJ2-2, with D possibly TRBD2 on 6 matching bases. Deletions cut 3 bases from V and 3 bases from J, with 8 bases between. Germline assignment: CDR1 DFQATT and CDR2 SNEGSKA (reference sequence). There are 13 residues in the CDR3. This chain's CDR3 is CSASSGDTGELFF. The CDR3 coding sequence is TGCAGTGCTAGTTCGGGGGACACCGGGGAGCTGTTTTTT.

V gene TRBV19 combines with J gene TRBJ2-3, with unresolved D. Trimming pared 1 base from V and 2 bases from J, leaving 13 bases between. This CDR3 is built from 16 residues. Germline V gene data show CDR1 as LNHDA and CDR2 as SQIVND (reference sequence). The CDR3 bases are TGTGCCAGTAGTATAGGTACTTTGGGCCACACAGATACGCAGTATTTT. Protein product: CASSIGTLGHTDTQYF.

The chain is built from TRBV25-1 and TRBJ1-1, with D possibly matching TRBD1 (5 bases). V was clipped by 8 bases and J by 3 bases, with 19 bases between them. The CDR3 is 15 residues long. Per the germline V gene, CDR1 is MGHDK and CDR2 is SYGVNS. The CDR3 DNA is TGTGCCAGCTTCCCCCTGGGGGTTTGGGACACTGAAGCTTTCTTT. This gives the protein CASFPLGVWDTEAFF.

The gene calls are TRBV18 and TRBJ2-5, with TRBD2 as a possible D gene (6 bases). Germline V gene lookup returns CDR1 KGHSH and CDR2 LQKENI. V was cut by 3 bases and J by 5 bases, with 13 bases left in between. The CDR3 is 14 amino acids. The CDR3 nucleotides are TGTGCCAGCTCACCCGGGGGAGGTGGCGAGACCCAGTACTTC. Translating it yields CASSPGGGGETQYF.

This clonotype has a handful of counts. CDR3 bases: TGTGCCAGCAGCGTAAACGAGCTTGAAGCTTTCTTT. This gives the protein CASSVNELEAFF. This chain connects TRBV9 to TRBJ1-1; D not resolved. Germline-derived CDR1 and CDR2 are SGDLS and YYNGEE. Trimming cost V 1 base and J 7 bases, with 8 bases left between them. The CDR3 is 12 amino acids.

The sample holds one count of this clonotype. The chain combines TRBV28 with TRBJ2-6; D is ambiguous. The CDR3 extends over 16 amino acids. Germline V gives CDR1 MDHEN, CDR2 SYDVKM. Between the trimmed V and J ends, which lost 4 bases and 2 bases, there was a span of 12 bases. Here the CDR3 reads CASSSVRPTGANVLTF. Here the CDR3 DNA reads TGTGCCAGCAGTTCCGTTCGACCAACTGGGGCCAACGTCCTGACTTTC.

The table lists this clonotype with a few counts. This chain uses TRBV7-6 with TRBJ2-1, with D perhaps TRBD2 (5 bases). The CDR3 runs to 13 residues. Deletions cut 3 bases from V and 10 bases from J, with 13 bases between. Germline CDR1 SGHVS, CDR2 FNYEAQ. The CDR3 reads CASSFSGEGEQFF. As DNA, the CDR3 is TGTGCCAGCAGCTTCTCGGGCGAGGGAGAGCAGTTCTTC. The full variable domain, rest sourced from reference TRBV7-6 and TRBJ2-1, is GAGVSQSPRYKVTKRGQDVALRCDPISGHVSLYWYRQALGQGPEFLTYFNYEAQQDKSGLPNDRFSAERPEGSISTLTIQRTEQRDSAMYRCASSFSGEGEQFFGPGTRLTVL.